This T cell receptor (beta chain) was documented in a study of blood T cell repertoires in COVID-19 (TCRdb year 2020). Looking at the study overall: Samples from collaborators originated in the United States, Italy and Spain and spanned both the acute and convalescent phases of COVID-19. Samples were obtained from the ongoing ImmuneRACE study (first 160 participants) and from about 1,300 subjects provided by 6 global collaborators. The dataset comprised deeply sampled blood TCRbeta repertoires from subjects exposed to, actively infected with, or recovered from COVID-19. The repertoires were made available in a free public database intended to serve as a resource for research on the immune response to SARS-CoV-2. Where available, HLA class I and class II types were obtained from metadata supplied by the sample provider rather than from assay-based typing. The sample metadata nearly always contained a de-identified subject ID, COVID-19 status, age in years and sex. The prospective study material was composed of cDNA or gDNA derived from T cells, B-cell-depleted T cells, or PBMCs.

The immunoSEQ Assay, a bias-controlled multiplex PCR, was used to amplify TCRbeta CDR3 regions from genomic DNA. Turning to the authors' computational methods: Nucleated cell counts per sample were estimated from amplification of reference gene primers within the assay. To quantify the absolute abundance of each unique TCRbeta CDR3 rearrangement, sequence reads were collapsed and filtered. For each sample, productive Simpson clonality was calculated by taking the square root of Simpson's diversity index across productive rearrangements. TCRdb limited this immuneACCESS table to in-frame rearrangements with V and J called. A share of clones is missing; checked studies link under half to unresolved V genes, and the rest is unexplained. That table furnishes V, J and clone size, whereas the DNA furnished D and trimming. In this sample the table shows a few hundred thousand clones, about 90% of which occur a single time. The top ten constitute roughly 2.3% of the sample.

The CDR3 spans 15 residues, from the cysteine through the phenylalanine. Left in the record is the CDR3 DNA by itself, 45 bases read in frame from the first base. From the germline V gene (reference sequence), CDR1 is LNHDA and CDR2 is SQIVND. V and J are truncated by 3 bases and 5 bases respectively, leaving an intervening sequence of 16 bases. Points the paper makes about the study in general: Clinical and demographic metadata were provided uncurated, with the amount varying by source and participant.

Each collaborating institution followed its own protocols to collect whole blood in K2EDTA tubes. For TCRbeta analysis, collaborators shipped samples in one of three forms: frozen whole blood, isolated PBMCs, or DNA extracted from either of those sample types. In regard to this clone: Its antigen target is currently unknown. No qualities accompany the bases; no much larger clone lies one base away.

The sequenced material came from peripheral blood. The sequence was obtained from a man aged 18 to 35 with active or convalescent COVID-19. The chain is made from TRBV19 and TRBJ2-5; TRBD1 is possibly the D segment (5 matching bases). The DNA sequence is as follows: TGTGCCAGTAGTATTTTGTTGGGCAGGGTGGAGACCCAGTACTTC. Translation gives CASSILLGRVETQYF.